The present entry profiles one T cell receptor beta chain with its context. Its antigen is not known. These data originate in a study of cytomegalovirus exposure and HLA in healthy donors. Every donor was a healthy person donating bone marrow. V was cut by 5 bases and J by 10 bases, with 15 bases left in between. The CDR3 has 13 residues. CDR1 MNHNY and CDR2 SVGAGI come from the germline V gene (reference sequence). PCR employed 60 Vbeta and 13 Jbeta primers. Method: immunoSEQ multiplex PCR; TCRdb's copy keeps in-frame clones and lacks some. The sample comprises approximately 160,000 clones, under 90% of which are singletons, and around 7% rests with the top ten. Whole-study findings and limits: Most likely, a cluster of highly shared sequence variants arose as a sequencing artifact. Presence/absence analyses took donor sequencing depth as roughly uniform.

V gene TRBV6-6 combines with J gene TRBJ2-1; D not certain. The sequenced material came from PBMCs. This receptor was obtained from a man aged 25-45 years in good health and CMV-seropositive. The CDR3, as DNA: TGTGCCAGCAGTCCGAACGGATCGCGGGAGCAGTTCTTC. It specifies CASSPNGSREQFF.